The T cell receptor (beta chain) described here comes from a study of cytomegalovirus exposure and HLA in healthy donors. At the level of the study: Some 85 million unique TCRs from HLA-typed donors were held in an early data release. Study results and limitations: One cluster of highly shared sequence variants probably arose as a sequencing artifact. The classifier, whose performance was assessed in both the original and validation cohorts, reportedly diagnosed cytomegalovirus status with high specificity and sensitivity. Presence/absence analyses supposed approximately even sequencing depth among donors.

A few counts support this clone. Its antigen is as yet unknown. The PCR contained 60 Vbeta and 13 Jbeta primers. Repertoires were generated with immunoSEQ multiplex PCR, while TCRdb's copy carries only in-frame clones and drops some. The sample yields tens of thousands of clones, roughly two thirds seen once. Trimming pared 2 bases from V and 2 bases from J, leaving 9 bases between. Germline values: CDR1 GTSNPN, CDR2 SVGIG (reference sequence). This CDR3 is 13 amino acids long. The sequence derives from a woman aged 25 to 39 in good health and CMV-seronegative. Sequencing input: PBMCs. This rearrangement joins TRBV30 to TRBJ1-1; D not certain. CDR3: CAWSRVANTEAFF. CDR3 in DNA: TGTGCCTGGAGTCGGGTTGCTAACACTGAAGCTTTCTTT.